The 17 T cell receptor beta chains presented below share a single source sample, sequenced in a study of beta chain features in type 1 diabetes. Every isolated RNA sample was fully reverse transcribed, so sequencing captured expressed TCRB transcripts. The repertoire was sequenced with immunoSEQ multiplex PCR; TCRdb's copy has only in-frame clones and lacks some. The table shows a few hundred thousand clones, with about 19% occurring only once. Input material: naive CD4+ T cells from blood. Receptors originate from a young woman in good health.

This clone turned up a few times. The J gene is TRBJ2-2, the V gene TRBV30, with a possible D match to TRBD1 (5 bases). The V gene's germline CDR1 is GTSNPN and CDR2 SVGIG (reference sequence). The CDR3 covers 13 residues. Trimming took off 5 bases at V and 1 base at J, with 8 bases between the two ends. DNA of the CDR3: TGTGCCTGGTACACAGGGAACACCGGGGAGCTGTTTTTT. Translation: CAWYTGNTGELFF.

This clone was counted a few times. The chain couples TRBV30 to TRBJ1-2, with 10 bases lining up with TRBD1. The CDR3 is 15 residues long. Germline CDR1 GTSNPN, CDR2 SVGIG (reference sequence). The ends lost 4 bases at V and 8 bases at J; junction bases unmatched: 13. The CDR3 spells CAWNRGTGTGDGYTF. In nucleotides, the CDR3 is TGTGCCTGGAACAGGGGAACAGGGACAGGGGACGGCTACACCTTC.

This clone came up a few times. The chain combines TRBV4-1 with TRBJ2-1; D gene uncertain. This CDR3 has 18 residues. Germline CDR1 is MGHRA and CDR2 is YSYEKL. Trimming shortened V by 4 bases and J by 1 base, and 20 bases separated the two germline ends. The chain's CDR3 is CASSPHFSAAYSYNEQFF. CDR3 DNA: TGCGCCAGCAGCCCGCACTTCTCCGCGGCCTATTCCTACAATGAGCAGTTCTTC.

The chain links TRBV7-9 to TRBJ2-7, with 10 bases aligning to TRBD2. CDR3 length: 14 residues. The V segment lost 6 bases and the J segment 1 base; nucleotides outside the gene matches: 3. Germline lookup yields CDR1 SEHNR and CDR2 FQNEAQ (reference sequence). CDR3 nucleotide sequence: TGTGCCAGCAGAGGGACTAGCGTATCCTACGAGCAGTACTTC. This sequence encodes CASRGTSVSYEQYF.

The CDR3, as DNA: TGTGCCAGCAGGGCCAACAATGAGCAGTTCTTC. As protein: CASRANNEQFF. The J gene is TRBJ2-1, the V gene TRBV7-9, with unresolved D. Germline V CDR1 and CDR2: SEHNR, FQNEAQ (reference sequence). The CDR3 is 11 amino acids. Trimming stripped 6 bases from V and 5 bases from J, with 5 bases between. Supplemented by reference TRBV7-9 and TRBJ2-1, the full variable domain reads DTGVSQNPRHKITKRGQNVTFRCDPISEHNRLYWYRQTLGQGPEFLTYFQNEAQLEKSRLLSDRFSAERPKGSFSTLEIQRTEQGDSAMYLCASRANNEQFFGPGTRLTVL.

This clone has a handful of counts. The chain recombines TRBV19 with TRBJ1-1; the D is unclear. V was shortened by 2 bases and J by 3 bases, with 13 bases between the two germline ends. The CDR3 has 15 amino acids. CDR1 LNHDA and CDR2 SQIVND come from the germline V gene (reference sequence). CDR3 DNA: TGTGCCAGTAGTATACTTCCACAGACATACACTGAAGCTTTCTTT. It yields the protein CASSILPQTYTEAFF.

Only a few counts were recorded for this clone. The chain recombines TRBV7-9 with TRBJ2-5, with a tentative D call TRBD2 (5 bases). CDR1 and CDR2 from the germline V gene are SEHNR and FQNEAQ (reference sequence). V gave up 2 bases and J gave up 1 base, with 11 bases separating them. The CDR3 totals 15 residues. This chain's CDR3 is CASSLRLGSQETQYF. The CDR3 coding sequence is TGTGCCAGCAGCTTAAGGCTGGGGAGCCAAGAGACCCAGTACTTC.

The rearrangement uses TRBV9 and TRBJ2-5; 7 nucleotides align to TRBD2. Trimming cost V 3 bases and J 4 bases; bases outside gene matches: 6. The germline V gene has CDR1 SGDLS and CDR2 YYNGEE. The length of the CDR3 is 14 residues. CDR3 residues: CASSAAGGRETQYF. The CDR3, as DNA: TGTGCCAGCAGCGCGGCCGGGGGGAGAGAGACCCAGTACTTC.

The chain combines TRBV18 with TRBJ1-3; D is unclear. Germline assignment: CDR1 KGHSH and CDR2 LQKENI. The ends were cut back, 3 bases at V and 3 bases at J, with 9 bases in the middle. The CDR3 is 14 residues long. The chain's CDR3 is CASSPAAVGNTIYF. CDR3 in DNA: TGTGCCAGCTCACCGGCCGCGGTTGGAAACACCATATATTTT.

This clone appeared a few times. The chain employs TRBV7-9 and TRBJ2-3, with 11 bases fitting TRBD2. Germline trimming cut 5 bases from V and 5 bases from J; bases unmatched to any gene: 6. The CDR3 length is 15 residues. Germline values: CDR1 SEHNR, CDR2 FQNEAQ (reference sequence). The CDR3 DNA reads TGTGCCAGCAGCATACGGGGGACTAGCGGAGATACGCAGTATTTT. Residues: CASSIRGTSGDTQYF.

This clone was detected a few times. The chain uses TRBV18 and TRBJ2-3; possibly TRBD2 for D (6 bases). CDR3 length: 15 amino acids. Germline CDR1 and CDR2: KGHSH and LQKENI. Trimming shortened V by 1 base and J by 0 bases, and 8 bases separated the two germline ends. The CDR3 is CASSPRLGSTDTQYF. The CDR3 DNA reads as TGTGCCAGCTCACCACGACTAGGAAGCACAGATACGCAGTATTTT. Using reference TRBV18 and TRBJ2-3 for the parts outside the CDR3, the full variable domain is NAGVMQNPRHLVRRRGQEARLRCSPMKGHSHVYWYRQLPEEGLKFMVYLQKENIIDESGMPKERFSAEFPKEGPSILRIQQVVRGDSAAYFCASSPRLGSTDTQYFGPGTRLTVL.

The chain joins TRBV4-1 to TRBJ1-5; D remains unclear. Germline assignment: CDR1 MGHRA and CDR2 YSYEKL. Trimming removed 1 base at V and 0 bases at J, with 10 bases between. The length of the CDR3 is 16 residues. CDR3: CASSQALGRSNQPQHF. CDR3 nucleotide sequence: TGCGCCAGCAGCCAAGCCCTAGGTCGTAGCAATCAGCCCCAGCATTTT.

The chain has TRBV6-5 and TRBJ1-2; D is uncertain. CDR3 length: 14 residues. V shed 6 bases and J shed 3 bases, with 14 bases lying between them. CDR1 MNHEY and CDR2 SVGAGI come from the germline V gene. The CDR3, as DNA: TGTGCCAGCAGCCGAGCGGGGTTTTACTATGGCTACACCTTC. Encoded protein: CASSRAGFYYGYTF.

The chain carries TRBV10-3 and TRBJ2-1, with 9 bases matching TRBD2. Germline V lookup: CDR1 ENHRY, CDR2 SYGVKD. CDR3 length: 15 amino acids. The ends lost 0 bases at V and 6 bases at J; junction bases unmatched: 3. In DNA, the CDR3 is TGTGCCATCAGTGAGTCGGCTAGCGGGACCAATGAGCAGTTCTTC. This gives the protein CAISESASGTNEQFF.

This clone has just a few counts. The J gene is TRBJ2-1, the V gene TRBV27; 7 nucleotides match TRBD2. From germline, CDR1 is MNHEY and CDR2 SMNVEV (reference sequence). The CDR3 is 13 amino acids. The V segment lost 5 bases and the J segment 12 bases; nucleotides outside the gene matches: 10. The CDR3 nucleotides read TGTGCCAGCAGTCTTAGCGGGCTTGAGGGGCAGTTCTTC. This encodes CASSLSGLEGQFF.

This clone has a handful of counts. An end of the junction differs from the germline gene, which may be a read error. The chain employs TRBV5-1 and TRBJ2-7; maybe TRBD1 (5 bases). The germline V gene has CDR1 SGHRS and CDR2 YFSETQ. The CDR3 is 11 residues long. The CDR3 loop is CASSLEGPQAF. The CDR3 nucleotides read TGCGCCAGCAGCTTGGAGGGGCCCCAGGCTTTC.

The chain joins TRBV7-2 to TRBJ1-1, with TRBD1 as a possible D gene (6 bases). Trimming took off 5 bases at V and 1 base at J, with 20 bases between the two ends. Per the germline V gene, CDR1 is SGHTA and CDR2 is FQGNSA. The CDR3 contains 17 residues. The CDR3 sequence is CASSRNFRTARNTEAFF. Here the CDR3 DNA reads TGTGCCAGCAGCCGCAATTTTAGGACAGCTAGGAACACTGAAGCTTTCTTT. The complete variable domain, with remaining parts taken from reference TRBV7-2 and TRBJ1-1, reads GAGVSQSPSNKVTEKGKDVELRCDPISGHTALYWYRQSLGQGLEFLIYFQGNSAPDKSGLPSDRFSAERTGGSVSTLTIQRTQQEDSAVYLCASSRNFRTARNTEAFFGQGTRLTVV.